Reported below is one T cell receptor (beta chain). Its antigen is not known. The data derive from a study of shared clonotypes between healthy human individuals. CDR1 is LNHNV and CDR2 is YYDKDF in the germline V gene (reference sequence). V was pared by 5 bases and J by 6 bases, with 15 bases of the junction left unmatched. This CDR3 is 17 amino acids long. Overall study findings and caveats: Limited genetic and exposure-history diversity came from having few donors. The sole specimen, blood, was sampled, and tissue repertoires likely differ. In contrast to clonotypes shared by all four donors, non-shared clonotypes had lower generation probabilities.

Naive CD8 cells, CD45RO-negative and positively selected for CCR7, excluded terminally differentiated effector memory CD45RA+ cells. Genomic DNA per cell subset filled all wells of several immunoSEQ plates. Profiling relied on immunoSEQ multiplex PCR, and the TCRdb table lists in-frame clones only, not all of them. The sample holds 550,000 to 600,000 clones, 95% to 98% seen once. The source material was naive CD8+ T cells sorted from blood. The source of this sequence is a man aged 25-45 years in good health. The V gene is TRBV15, the J gene TRBJ2-2; 7 nucleotides agree with TRBD1. The CDR3 nucleotides are TGTGCCACCAGCTCAAAGGACAGGTTTGAGTCCCCCGGGGAGCTGTTTTTT. Its protein is CATSSKDRFESPGELFF.